This T cell receptor beta chain is from a study of post-analysis software for immune sequencing data. This clonotype was seen more than once but under ten times. The antigen is undetermined. Points from the study as a whole: In patients, four to six TRBV segments were more frequent than in controls, with TRBV5-6, TRBV5-1 and TRBV20-1 among them.

With 4 bases clipped from V and 2 bases from J, the junction kept 10 bases outside the gene matches. CDR3 length: 16 amino acids. Germline CDR1 is SGHRS and CDR2 is YFSETQ. Every TCR beta cDNA library bore unique molecular identifiers. TCRdb analysed the PCR reads with MiXCR anew, one entry per CDR3 protein. This sample carries a few hundred thousand distinct CDR3 sequences, 30% to 40% of them seen once, and the ten largest clones take around 6%. The sequenced sample was blood. The TCR was taken from a girl aged 2-17 years with multiple sclerosis. This chain uses TRBV5-1 with TRBJ2-3, with 7 bases aligning to TRBD1. The CDR3: CASSVGMTGHTDTQYF. The CDR3 region has the DNA TGCGCCAGCAGCGTAGGGATGACAGGGCACACAGATACGCAGTATTTT.